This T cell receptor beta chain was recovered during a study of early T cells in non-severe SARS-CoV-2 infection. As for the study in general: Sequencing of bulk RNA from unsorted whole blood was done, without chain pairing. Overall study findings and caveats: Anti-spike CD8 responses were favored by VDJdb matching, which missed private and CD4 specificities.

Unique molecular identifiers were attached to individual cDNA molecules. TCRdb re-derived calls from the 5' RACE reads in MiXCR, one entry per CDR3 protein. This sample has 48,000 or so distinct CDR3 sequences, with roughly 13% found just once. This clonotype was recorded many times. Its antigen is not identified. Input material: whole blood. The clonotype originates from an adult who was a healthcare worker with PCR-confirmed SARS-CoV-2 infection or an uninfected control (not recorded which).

The CDR3 DNA reads as TGTGCCAGCAGCCGGACAGGGAACACCGGGGAGCTGTTTTTT. It codes for CASSRTGNTGELFF. J is TRBJ2-2 and V is TRBV2, with 7 bases that match TRBD1. Germline CDR1 and CDR2: SNHLY and FYNNEI. The CDR3 runs 14 residues. The V segment lost 6 bases and the J segment 1 base; nucleotides outside the gene matches: 2.